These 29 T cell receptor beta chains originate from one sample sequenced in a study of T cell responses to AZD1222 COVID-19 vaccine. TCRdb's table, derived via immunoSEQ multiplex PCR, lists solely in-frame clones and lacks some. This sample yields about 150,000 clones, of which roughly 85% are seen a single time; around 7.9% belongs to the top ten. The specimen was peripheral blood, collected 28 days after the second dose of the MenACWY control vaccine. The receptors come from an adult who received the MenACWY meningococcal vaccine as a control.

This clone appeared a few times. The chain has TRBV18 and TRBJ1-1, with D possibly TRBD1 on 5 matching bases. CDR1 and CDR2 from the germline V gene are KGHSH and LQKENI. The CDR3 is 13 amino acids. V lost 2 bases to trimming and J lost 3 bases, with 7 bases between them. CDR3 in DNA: TGTGCCAGCTCACCAGGGGACGACACTGAAGCTTTCTTT. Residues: CASSPGDDTEAFF.

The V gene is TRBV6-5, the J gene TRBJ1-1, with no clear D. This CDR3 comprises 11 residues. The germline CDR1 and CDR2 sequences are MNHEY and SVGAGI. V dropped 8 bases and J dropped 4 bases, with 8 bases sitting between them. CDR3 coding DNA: TGTGCCAGCCGGGCGGGCACTGAAGCTTTCTTT. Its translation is CASRAGTEAFF.

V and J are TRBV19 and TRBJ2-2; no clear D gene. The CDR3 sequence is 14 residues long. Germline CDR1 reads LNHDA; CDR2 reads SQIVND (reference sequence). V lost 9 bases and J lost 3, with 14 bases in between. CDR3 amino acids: CASRAPPHTGELFF. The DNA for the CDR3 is TGTGCCAGCCGGGCCCCTCCCCACACCGGGGAGCTGTTTTTT.

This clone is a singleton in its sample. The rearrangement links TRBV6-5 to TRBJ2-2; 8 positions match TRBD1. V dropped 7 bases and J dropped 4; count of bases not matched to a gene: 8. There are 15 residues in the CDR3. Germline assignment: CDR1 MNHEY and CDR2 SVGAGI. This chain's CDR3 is CASTGGQGGTGELFF. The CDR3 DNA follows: TGTGCCAGCACCGGAGGACAGGGAGGCACCGGGGAGCTGTTTTTT.

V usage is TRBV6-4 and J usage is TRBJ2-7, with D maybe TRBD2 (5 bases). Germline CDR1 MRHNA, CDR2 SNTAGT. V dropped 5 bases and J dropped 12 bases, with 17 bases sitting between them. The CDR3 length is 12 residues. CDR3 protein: CASSTTRLPPYV. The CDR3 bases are TGTGCCAGCAGTACAACCCGACTACCTCCGTACGTC.

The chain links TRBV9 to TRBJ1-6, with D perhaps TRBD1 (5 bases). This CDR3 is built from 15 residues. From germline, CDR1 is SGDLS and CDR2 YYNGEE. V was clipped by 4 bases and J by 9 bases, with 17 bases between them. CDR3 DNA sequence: TGTGCCAGCAGCCGCCGGGGGGGGAACGGTTCACCCCTCCACTTT. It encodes CASSRRGGNGSPLHF.

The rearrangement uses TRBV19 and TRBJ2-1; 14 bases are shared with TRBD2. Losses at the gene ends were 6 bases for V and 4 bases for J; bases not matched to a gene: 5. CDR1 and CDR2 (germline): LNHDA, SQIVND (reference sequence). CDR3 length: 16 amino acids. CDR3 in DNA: TGTGCCAGTAGAACCGGGACTAGCGGGAGATACAATGAGCAGTTCTTC. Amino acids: CASRTGTSGRYNEQFF. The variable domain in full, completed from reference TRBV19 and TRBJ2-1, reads DGGITQSPKYLFRKEGQNVTLSCEQNLNHDAMYWYRQDPGQGLRLIYYSQIVNDFQKGDIAEGYSVSREKKESFPLTVTSAQKNPTAFYLCASRTGTSGRYNEQFFGPGTRLTVL.

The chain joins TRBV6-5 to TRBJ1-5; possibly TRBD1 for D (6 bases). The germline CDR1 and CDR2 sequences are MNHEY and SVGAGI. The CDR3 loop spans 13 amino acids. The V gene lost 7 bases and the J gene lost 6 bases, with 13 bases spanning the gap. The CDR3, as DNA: TGTGCCAGCATAAGGCAGGGGTTTCAGCCCCAGCATTTT. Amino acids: CASIRQGFQPQHF.

CDR3 amino acids: CASSGELAGLTGELFF. The CDR3 coding sequence is TGTGCCAGCAGTGGGGAACTAGCGGGGCTCACCGGGGAGCTGTTTTTT. The V gene is TRBV2, the J gene TRBJ2-2; TRBD2 aligns across 10 bases. CDR1 is SNHLY and CDR2 is FYNNEI in the germline V gene. Germline trimming cut 4 bases from V and 4 bases from J; bases unmatched to any gene: 6. The CDR3 loop spans 16 amino acids.

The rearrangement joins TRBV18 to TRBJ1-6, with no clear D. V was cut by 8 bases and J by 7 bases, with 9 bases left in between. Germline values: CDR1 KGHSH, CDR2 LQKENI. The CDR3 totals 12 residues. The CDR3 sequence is CASRPGNSPLHF. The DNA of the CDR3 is TGTGCCAGCCGGCCGGGGAATTCACCCCTCCACTTT.

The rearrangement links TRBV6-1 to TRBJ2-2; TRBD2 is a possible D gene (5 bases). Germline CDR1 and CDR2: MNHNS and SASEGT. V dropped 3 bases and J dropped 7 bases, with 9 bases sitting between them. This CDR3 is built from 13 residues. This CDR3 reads CASSDGVGGELFF. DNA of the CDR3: TGTGCCAGCAGTGACGGGGTTGGCGGGGAGCTGTTTTTT.

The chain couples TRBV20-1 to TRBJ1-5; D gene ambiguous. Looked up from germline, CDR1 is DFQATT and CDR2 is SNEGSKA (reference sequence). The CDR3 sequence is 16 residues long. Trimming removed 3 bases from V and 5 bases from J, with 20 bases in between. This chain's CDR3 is CSASSPATLPDQPQHF. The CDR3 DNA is TGCAGTGCTAGTTCCCCCGCAACCCTCCCTGATCAGCCCCAGCATTTT.

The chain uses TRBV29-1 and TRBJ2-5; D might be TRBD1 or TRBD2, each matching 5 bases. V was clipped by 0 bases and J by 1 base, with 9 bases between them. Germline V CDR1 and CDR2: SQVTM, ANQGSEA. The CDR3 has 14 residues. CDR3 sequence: CSVEDAGTQETQYF. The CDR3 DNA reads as TGCAGCGTTGAAGATGCTGGGACCCAAGAGACCCAGTACTTC.

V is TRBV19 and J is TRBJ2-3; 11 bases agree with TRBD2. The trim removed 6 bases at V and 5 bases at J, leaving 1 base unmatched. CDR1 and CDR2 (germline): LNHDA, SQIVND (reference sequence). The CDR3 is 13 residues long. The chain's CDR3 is CASSLAGGDTQYF. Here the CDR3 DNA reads TGTGCCAGTAGCCTAGCGGGGGGAGATACGCAGTATTTT.

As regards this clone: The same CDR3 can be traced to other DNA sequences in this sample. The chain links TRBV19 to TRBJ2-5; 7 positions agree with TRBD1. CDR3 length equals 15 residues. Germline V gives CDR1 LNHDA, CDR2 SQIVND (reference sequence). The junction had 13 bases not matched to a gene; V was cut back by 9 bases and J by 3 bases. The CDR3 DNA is TGTGCCAGCAGCCCGGGACAGATGGATAAAGAGACCCAGTACTTC. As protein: CASSPGQMDKETQYF.

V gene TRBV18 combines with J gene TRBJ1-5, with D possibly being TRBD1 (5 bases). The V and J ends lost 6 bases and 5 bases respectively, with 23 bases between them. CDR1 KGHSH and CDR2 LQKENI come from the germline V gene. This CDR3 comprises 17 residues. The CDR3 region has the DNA TGTGCCAGCTCTACAAACGAAGGGGTGGGGAAGTATCAGCCCCAGCATTTT. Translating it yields CASSTNEGVGKYQPQHF.

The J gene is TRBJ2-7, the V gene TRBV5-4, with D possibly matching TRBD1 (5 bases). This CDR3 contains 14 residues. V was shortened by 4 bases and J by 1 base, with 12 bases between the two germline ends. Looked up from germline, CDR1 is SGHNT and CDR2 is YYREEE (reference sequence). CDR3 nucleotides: TGTGCCAGCAGCCCTGACAGAGTTTCCTACGAGCAGTACGTC. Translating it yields CASSPDRVSYEQYV.

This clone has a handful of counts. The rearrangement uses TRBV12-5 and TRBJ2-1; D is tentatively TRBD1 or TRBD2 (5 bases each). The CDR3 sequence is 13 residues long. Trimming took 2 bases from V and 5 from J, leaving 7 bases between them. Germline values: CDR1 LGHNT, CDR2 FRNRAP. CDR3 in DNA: TGTGCTAGTGGTTTGCGAGGGGACAATGAGCAGTTCTTC. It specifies CASGLRGDNEQFF.

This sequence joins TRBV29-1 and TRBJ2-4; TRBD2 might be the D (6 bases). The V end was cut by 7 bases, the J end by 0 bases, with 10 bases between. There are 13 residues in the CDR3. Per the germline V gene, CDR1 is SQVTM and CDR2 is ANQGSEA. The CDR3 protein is CSAGLLAKNIQYF. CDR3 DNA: TGCAGCGCGGGACTTCTAGCCAAAAACATTCAGTACTTC.

The CDR3 DNA follows: TGTGCCAGCAGTCCCCTAAGGACCGGGGAGCTGTTTTTT. Its protein product is CASSPLRTGELFF. The chain uses TRBV6-5 and TRBJ2-2; D is ambiguous. The CDR3 sequence is 13 residues long. Germline CDR1 MNHEY, CDR2 SVGAGI. V was trimmed by 5 bases and J by 5 bases, leaving 9 bases between them.

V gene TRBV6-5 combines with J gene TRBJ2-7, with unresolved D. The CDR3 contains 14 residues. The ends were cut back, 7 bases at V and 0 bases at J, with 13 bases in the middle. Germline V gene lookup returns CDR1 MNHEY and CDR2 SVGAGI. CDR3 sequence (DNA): TGTGCCAGCAAGAAGGGCCCCAGCTCCTACGAGCAGTACGTC. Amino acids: CASKKGPSSYEQYV.

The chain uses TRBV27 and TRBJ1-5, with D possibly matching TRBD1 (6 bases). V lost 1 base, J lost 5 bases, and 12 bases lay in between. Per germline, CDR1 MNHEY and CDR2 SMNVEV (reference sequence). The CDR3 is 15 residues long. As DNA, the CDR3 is TGTGCCAGCAGTTTATTAGGCGGGGGCGATCAGCCCCAGCATTTT. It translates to CASSLLGGGDQPQHF.

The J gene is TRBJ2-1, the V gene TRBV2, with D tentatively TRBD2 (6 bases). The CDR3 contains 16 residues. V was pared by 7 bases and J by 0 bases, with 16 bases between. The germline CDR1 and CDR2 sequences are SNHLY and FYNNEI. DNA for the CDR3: TGTGCCAGCATCCGAACGGGGGAGTCCTCCTACAATGAGCAGTTCTTC. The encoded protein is CASIRTGESSYNEQFF.

This CDR3 reads CASSEPGRQETQYF. CDR3 DNA: TGTGCCAGCAGCGAACCGGGACGCCAAGAGACCCAGTACTTC. V usage is TRBV5-8 and J usage is TRBJ2-5; D possibly matches TRBD1 or TRBD2 (5 bases each). Trimming cost V 4 bases and J 1 base, with 11 bases left between them. This CDR3 has 14 amino acids. From germline, CDR1 is SGHTS and CDR2 YDEGEE.

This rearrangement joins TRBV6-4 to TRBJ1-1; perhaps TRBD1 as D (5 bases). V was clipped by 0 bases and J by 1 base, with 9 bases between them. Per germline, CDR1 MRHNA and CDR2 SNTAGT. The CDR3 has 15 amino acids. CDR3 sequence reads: CASSDSTGANTEAFF. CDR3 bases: TGTGCCAGCAGTGACTCTACAGGTGCGAACACTGAAGCTTTCTTT.

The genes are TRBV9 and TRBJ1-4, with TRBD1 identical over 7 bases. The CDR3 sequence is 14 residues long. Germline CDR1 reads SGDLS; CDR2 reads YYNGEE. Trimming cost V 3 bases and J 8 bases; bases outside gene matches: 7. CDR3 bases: TGTGCCAGCAGCGCGACAGGGAGTGCGGAAAAACTGTTTTTT. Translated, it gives CASSATGSAEKLFF.

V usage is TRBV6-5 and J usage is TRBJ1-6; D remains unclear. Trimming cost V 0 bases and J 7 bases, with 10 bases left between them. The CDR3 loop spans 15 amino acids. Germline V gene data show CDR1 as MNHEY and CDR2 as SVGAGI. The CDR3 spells CASSYSSQRNSPLHF. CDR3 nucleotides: TGTGCCAGCAGTTACTCGTCGCAGAGAAATTCACCCCTCCACTTT.

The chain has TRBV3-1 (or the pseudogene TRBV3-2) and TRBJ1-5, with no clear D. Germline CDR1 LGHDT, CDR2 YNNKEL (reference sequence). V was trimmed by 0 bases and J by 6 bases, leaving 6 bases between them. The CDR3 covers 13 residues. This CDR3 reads CASSQDRAQPQHF. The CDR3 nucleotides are TGTGCCAGCAGCCAAGATCGTGCTCAGCCCCAGCATTTT.

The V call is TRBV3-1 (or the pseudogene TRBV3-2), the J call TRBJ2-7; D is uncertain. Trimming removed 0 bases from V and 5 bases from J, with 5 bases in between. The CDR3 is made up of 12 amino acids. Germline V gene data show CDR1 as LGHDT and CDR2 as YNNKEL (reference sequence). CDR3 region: CASSQEMNEQYF. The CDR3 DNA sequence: TGTGCCAGCAGCCAAGAAATGAACGAGCAGTACTTC.